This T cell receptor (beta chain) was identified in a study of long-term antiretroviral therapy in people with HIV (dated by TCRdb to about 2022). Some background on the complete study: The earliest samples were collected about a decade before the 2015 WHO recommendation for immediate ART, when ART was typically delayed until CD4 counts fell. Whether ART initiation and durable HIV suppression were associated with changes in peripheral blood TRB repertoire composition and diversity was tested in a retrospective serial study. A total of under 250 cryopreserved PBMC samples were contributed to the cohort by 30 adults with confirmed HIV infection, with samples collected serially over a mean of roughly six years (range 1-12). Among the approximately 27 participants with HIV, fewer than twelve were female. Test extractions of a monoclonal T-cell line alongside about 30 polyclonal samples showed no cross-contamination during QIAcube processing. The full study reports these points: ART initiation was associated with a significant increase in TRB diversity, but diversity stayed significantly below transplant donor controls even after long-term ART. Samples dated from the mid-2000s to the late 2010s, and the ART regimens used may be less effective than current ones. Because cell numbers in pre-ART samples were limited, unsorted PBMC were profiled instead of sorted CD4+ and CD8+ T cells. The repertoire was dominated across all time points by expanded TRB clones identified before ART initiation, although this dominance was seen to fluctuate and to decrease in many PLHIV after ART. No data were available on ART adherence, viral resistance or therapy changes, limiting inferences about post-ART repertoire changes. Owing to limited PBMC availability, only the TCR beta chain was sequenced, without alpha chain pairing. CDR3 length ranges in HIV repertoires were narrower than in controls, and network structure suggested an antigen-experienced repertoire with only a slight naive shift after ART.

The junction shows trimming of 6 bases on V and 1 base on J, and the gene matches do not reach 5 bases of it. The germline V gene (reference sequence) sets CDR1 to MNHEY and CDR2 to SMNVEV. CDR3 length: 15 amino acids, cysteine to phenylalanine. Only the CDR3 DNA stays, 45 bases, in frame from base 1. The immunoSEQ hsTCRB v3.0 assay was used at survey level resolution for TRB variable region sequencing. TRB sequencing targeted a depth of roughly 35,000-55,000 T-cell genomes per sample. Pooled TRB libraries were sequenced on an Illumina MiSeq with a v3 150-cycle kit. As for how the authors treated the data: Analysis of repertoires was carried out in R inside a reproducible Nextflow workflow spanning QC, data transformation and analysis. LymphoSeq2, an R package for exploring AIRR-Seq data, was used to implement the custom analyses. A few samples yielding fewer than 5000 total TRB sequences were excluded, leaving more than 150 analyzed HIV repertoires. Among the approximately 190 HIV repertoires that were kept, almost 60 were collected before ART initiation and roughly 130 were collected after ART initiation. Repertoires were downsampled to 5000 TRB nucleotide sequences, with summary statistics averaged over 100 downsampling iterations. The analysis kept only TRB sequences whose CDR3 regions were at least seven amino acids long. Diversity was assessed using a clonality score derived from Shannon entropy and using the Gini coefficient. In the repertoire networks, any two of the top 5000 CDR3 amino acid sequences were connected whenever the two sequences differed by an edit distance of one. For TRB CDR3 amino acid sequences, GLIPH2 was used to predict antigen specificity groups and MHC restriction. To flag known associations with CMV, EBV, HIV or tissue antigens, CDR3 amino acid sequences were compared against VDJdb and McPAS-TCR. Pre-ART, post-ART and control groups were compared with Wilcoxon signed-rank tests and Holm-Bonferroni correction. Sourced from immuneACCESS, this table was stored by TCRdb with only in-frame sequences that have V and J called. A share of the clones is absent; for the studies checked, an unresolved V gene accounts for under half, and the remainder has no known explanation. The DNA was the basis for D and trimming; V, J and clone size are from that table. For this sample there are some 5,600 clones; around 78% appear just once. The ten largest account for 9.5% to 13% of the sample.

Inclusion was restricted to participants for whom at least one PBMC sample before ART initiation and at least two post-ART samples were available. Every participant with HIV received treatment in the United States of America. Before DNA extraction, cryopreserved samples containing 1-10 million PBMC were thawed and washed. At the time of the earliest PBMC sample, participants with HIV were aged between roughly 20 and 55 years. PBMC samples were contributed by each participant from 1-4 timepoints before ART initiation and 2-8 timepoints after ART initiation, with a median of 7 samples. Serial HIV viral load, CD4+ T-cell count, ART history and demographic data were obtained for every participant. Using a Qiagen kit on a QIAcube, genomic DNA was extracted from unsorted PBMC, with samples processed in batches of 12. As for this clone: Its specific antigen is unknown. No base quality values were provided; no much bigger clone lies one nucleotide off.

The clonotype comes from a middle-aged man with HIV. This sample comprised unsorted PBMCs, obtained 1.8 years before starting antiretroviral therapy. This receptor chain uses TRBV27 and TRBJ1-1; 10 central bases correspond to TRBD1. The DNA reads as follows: TGTGCCAGCAGCCGACAGGGGGCGGGGAACACTGAAGCTTTCTTT. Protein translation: CASSRQGAGNTEAFF.